This T cell receptor beta chain was obtained from a study of blood T cell repertoires in COVID-19. Study context: Acute and convalescent COVID-19 samples came from the United States, Italy and Spain. T cells, B-cell-depleted T cells, or PBMCs provided the cDNA or gDNA that served as material.

J lost 7 bases, V lost 5 bases, and 10 bases had no gene match. Germline CDR1 SGHTA, CDR2 FQGNSA. This CDR3 region has 15 residues. As originally analysed: Amplifying reference gene primers gave estimates of nucleated cell counts. Repertoires were generated with immunoSEQ multiplex PCR, while TCRdb's copy carries only in-frame clones and drops some. V and J calls and clone size are as listed in that table; D and trimming were resolved from the DNA. The table includes about 140,000 clones, more than 65% detected once. This TCR derives from a woman aged 60-75 years with acute or convalescent COVID-19. The chain uses TRBV7-2 and TRBJ1-4, with TRBD1 matching 7 bases. The source material was peripheral blood. CDR3 DNA: TGTGCCAGCAGCACGCCGACAGGGCGGGGTGAAAAACTGTTTTTT. Translation: CASSTPTGRGEKLFF.